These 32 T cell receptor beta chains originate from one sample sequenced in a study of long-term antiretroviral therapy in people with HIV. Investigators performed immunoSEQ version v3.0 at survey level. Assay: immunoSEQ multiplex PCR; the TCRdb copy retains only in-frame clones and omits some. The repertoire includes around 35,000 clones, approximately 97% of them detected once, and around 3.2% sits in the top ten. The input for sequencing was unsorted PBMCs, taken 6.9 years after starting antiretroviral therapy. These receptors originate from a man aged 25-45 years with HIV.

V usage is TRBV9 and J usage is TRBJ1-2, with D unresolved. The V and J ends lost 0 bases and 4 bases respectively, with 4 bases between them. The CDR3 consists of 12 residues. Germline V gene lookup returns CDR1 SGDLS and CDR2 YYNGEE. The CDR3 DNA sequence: TGTGCCAGCAGCGTAGCCGGCTATGGCTACACCTTC. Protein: CASSVAGYGYTF.

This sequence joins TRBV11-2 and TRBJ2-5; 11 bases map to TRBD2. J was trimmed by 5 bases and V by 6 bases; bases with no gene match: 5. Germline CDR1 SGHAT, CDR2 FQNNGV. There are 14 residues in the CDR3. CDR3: CASRTVAGGETQYF. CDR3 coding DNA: TGTGCCAGCAGAACTGTAGCGGGAGGGGAGACCCAGTACTTC.

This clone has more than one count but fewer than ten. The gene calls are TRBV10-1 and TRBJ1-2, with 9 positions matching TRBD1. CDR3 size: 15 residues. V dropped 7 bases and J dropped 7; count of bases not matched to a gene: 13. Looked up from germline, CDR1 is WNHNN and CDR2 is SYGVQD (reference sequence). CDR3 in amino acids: CASTGTGRHSVGYTF. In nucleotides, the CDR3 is TGCGCCAGCACCGGGACAGGGAGGCATTCGGTTGGCTACACCTTC.

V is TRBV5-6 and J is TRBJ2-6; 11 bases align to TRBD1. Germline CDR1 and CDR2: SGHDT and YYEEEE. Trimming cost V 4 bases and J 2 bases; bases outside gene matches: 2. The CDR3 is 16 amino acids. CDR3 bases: TGTGCCAGCAGCGGACAGGGGGCTACTGGGGCCAACGTCCTGACTTTC. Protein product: CASSGQGATGANVLTF.

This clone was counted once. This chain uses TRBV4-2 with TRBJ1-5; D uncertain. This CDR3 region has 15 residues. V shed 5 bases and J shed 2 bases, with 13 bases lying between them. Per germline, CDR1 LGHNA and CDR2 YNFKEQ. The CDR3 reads CASSGEGGGNQPQHF. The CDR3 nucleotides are TGTGCCAGCAGCGGGGAAGGAGGTGGCAATCAGCCCCAGCATTTT.

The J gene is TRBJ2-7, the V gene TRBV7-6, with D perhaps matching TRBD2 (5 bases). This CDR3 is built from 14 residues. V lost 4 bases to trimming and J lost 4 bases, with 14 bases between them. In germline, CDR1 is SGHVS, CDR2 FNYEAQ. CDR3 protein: CASSSTGIGYEQYF. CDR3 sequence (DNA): TGTGCCAGCAGCTCCACGGGAATCGGGTACGAGCAGTACTTC.

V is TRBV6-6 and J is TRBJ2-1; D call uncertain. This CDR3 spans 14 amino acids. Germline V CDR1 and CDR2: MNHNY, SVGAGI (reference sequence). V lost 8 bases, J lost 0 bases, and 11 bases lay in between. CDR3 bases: TGTGCCAGCCGCAAGATCAGCTCCTACAATGAGCAGTTCTTC. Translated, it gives CASRKISSYNEQFF.

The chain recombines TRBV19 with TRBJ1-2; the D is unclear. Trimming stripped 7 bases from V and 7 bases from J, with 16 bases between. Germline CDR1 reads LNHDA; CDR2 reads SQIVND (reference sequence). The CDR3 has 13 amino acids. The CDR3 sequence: CASKDLPASGYTF. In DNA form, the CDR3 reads TGTGCCAGTAAGGACCTCCCGGCTTCTGGCTACACCTTC.

Here the CDR3 reads CASRSLYEQYF. The CDR3 DNA sequence: TGTGCCAGCAGATCCCTATACGAGCAGTACTTC. The rearrangement joins TRBV7-2 to TRBJ2-7, with D hard to call. The CDR3 consists of 11 residues. Germline values: CDR1 SGHTA, CDR2 FQGNSA. V was trimmed by 6 bases and J by 4 bases, leaving 7 bases between them. The variable domain in full, with the rest retrieved from reference TRBV7-2 and TRBJ2-7, is GAGVSQSPSNKVTEKGKDVELRCDPISGHTALYWYRQSLGQGLEFLIYFQGNSAPDKSGLPSDRFSAERTGGSVSTLTIQRTQQEDSAVYLCASRSLYEQYFGPGTRLTVT.

Here the CDR3 DNA reads TGTGCCAGCAGCGGAGGGACACCATACAATGAGCAGTTCTTC. It is translated as CASSGGTPYNEQFF. The chain employs TRBV9 and TRBJ2-1, with D possibly matching TRBD1 (6 bases). V was clipped by 3 bases and J by 4 bases, with 11 bases between them. Germline V gene lookup returns CDR1 SGDLS and CDR2 YYNGEE. The CDR3 is 14 residues long. Variable domain in full (rest from reference TRBV9 and TRBJ2-1): DSGVTQTPKHLITATGQRVTLRCSPRSGDLSVYWYQQSLDQGLQFLIQYYNGEERAKGNILERFSAQQFPDLHSELNLSSLELGDSALYFCASSGGTPYNEQFFGPGTRLTVL.

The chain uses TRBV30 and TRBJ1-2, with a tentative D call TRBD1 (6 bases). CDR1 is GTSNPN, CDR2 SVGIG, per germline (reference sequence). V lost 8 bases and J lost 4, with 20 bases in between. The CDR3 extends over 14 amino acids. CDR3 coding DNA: TGTGCCATACAAGAAAGGGGGGCAGCCTATGGCTACACCTTC. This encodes CAIQERGAAYGYTF.

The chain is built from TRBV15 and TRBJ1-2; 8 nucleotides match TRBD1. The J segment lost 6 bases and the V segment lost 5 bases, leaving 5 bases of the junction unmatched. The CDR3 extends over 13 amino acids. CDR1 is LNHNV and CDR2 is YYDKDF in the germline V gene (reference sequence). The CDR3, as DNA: TGTGCCACCAGCCTGGGACAGGCTAATGGCTACACCTTC. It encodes CATSLGQANGYTF.

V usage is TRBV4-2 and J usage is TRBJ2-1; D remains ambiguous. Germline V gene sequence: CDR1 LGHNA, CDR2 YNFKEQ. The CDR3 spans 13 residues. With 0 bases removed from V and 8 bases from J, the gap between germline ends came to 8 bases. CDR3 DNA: TGTGCCAGCAGCCAAGATTATAGGGATGAGCAGTTCTTC. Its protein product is CASSQDYRDEQFF.

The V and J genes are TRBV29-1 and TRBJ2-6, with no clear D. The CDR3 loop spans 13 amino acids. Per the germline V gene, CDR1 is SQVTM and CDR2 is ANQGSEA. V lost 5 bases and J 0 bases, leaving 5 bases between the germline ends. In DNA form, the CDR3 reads TGCAGCGTTTTAATCTCTGGGGCCAACGTCCTGACTTTC. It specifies CSVLISGANVLTF.

The CDR3 bases are TGCGCCAGCAGCCAAGATCCCTGGGACAGTGAGCAGTTCTTC. Translating it yields CASSQDPWDSEQFF. The rearrangement links TRBV4-3 to TRBJ2-1, with 7 bases fitting TRBD1. With 0 bases clipped from V and 9 bases from J, the junction kept 5 bases outside the gene matches. Germline V gives CDR1 LGHNA, CDR2 YSLEER. There are 14 residues in the CDR3.

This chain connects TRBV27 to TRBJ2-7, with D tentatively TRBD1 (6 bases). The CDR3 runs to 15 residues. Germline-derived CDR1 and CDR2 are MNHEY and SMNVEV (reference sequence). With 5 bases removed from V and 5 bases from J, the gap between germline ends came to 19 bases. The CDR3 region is CASSPLDRPPHEQYF. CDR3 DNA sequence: TGTGCCAGCAGTCCACTCGACAGGCCCCCACACGAGCAGTACTTC.

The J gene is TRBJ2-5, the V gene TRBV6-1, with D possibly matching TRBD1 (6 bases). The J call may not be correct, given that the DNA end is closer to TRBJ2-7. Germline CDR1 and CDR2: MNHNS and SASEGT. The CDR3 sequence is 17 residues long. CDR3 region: CASSEWYWDTVQAEQYF. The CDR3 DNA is TGTGCCAGCAGTGAATGGTATTGGGACACGGTTCAAGCCGAGCAGTACTTC.

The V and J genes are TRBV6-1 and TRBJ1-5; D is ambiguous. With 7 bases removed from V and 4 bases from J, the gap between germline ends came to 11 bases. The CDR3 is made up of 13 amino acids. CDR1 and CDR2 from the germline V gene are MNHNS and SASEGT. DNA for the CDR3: TGTGCCAGCAAGAACGAAAGGAATCAGCCCCAGCATTTT. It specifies CASKNERNQPQHF.

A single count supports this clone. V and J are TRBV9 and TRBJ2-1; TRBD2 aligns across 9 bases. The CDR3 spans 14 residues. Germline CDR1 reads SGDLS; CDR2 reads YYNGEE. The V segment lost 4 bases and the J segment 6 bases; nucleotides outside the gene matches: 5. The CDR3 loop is CASSNGGGANEQFF. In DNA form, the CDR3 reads TGTGCCAGCAGCAACGGCGGGGGGGCCAATGAGCAGTTCTTC.

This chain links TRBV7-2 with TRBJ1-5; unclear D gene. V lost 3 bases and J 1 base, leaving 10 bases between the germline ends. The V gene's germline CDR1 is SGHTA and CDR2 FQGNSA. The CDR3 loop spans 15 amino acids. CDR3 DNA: TGTGCCAGCAGCTTCACCCGGGTGAGCAATCAGCCCCAGCATTTT. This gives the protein CASSFTRVSNQPQHF.

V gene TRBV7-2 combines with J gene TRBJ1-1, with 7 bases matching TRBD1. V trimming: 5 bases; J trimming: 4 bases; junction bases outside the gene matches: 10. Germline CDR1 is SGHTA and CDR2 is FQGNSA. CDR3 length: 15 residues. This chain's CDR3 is CASSPQTGLGTEAFF. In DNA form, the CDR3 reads TGTGCCAGCAGCCCCCAGACAGGGTTGGGCACTGAAGCTTTCTTT.

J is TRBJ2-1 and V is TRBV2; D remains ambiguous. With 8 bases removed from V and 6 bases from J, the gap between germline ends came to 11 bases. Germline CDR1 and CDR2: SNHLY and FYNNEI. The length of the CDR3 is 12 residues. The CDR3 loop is CASGITVNEQFF. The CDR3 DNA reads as TGTGCCAGCGGGATTACGGTCAATGAGCAGTTCTTC.

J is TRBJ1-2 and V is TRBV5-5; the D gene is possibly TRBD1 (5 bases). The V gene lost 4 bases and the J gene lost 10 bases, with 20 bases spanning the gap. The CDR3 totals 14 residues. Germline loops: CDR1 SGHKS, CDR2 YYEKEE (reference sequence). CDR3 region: CASSQPGDSLDYTF. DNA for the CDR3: TGTGCCAGCAGCCAACCGGGTGACAGCCTAGACTACACCTTC.

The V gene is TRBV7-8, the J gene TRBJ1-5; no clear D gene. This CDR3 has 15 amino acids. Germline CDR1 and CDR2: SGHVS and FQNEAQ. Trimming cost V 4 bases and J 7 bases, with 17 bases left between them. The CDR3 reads CASSSREPSGQPQHF. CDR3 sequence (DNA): TGTGCCAGCAGCTCGCGGGAGCCTTCGGGGCAGCCCCAGCATTTT.

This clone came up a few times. The CDR3 loop is CASSQDRTKETQYF. CDR3 nucleotides: TGCGCCAGCAGCCAAGATAGGACTAAGGAGACCCAGTACTTC. The rearrangement joins TRBV4-3 to TRBJ2-5, with D possibly TRBD2 on 6 matching bases. The V and J ends lost 0 bases and 5 bases respectively, with 10 bases between them. This CDR3 has 14 residues. Per germline, CDR1 LGHNA and CDR2 YSLEER.

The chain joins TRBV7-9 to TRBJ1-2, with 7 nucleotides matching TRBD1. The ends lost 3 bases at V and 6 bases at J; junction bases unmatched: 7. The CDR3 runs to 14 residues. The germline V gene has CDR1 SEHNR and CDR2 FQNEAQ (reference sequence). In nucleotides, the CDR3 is TGTGCCAGCAGCTTGGTCACAGGGGCGGATGGCTACACCTTC. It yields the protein CASSLVTGADGYTF.

CDR3 amino acids: CAISEDLNDRVAEQYF. The CDR3 DNA reads as TGTGCCATCAGTGAGGACCTTAATGACAGGGTGGCCGAGCAGTACTTC. This chain uses TRBV10-3 with TRBJ2-7; TRBD1 aligns across 7 bases. This CDR3 spans 16 amino acids. Germline V gene lookup returns CDR1 ENHRY and CDR2 SYGVKD. The ends lost 2 bases at V and 6 bases at J; junction bases unmatched: 13.

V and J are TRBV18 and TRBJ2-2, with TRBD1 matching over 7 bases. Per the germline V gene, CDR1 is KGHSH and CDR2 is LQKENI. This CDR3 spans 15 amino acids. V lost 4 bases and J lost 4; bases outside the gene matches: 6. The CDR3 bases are TGTGCCAGCTCACTATCGGACAGGAGCACCGGGGAGCTGTTTTTT. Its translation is CASSLSDRSTGELFF.

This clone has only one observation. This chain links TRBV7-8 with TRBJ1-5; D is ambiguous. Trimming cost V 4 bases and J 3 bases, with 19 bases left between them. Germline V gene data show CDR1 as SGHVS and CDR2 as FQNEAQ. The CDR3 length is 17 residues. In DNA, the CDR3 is TGTGCCAGCAGCTCACAACGTGCAGAACACAACAATCAGCCCCAGCATTTT. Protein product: CASSSQRAEHNNQPQHF.

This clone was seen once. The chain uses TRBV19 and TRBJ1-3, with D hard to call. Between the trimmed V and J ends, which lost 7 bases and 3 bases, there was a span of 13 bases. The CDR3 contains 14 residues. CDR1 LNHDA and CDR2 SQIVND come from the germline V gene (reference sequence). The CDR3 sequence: CASMEADVGNTIYF. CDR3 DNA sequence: TGTGCCAGTATGGAGGCGGACGTTGGAAACACCATATATTTT.

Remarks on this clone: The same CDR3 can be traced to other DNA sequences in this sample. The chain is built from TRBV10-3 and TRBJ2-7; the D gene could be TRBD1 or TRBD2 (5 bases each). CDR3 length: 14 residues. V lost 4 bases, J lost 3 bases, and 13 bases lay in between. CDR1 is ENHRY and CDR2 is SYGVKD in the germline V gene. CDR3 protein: CAISAGTDFYEQYF. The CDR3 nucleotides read TGTGCCATCAGTGCCGGGACGGATTTCTACGAGCAGTACTTC.

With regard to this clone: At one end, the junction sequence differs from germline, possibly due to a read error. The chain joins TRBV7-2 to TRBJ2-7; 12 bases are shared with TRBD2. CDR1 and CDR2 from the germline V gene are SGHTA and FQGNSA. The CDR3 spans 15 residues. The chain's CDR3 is CASSLAGGPGYEQYF. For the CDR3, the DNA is TGTGCCAGCAGCCTAGCGGGAGGGCCTGGCTACGAGCAGTACTTC. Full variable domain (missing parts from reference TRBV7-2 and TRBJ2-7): GAGVSQSPSNKVTEKGKDVELRCDPISGHTALYWYRQSLGQGLEFLIYFQGNSAPDKSGLPSDRFSAERTGGSVSTLTIQRTQQEDSAVYLCASSLAGGPGYEQYFGPGTRLTVT.